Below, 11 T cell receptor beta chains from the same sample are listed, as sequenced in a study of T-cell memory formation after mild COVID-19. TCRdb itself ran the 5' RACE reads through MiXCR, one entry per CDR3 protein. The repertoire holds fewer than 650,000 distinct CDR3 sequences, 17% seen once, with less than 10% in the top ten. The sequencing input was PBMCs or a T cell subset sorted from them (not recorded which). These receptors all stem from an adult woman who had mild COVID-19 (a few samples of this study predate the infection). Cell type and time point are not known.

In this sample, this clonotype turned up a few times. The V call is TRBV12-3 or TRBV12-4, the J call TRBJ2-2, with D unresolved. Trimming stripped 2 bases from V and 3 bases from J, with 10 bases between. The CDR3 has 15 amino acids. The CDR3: CASSLLLEDTGELFF. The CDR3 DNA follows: TGTGCCAGCAGTTTACTCCTTGAAGACACCGGGGAGCTGTTTTTT.

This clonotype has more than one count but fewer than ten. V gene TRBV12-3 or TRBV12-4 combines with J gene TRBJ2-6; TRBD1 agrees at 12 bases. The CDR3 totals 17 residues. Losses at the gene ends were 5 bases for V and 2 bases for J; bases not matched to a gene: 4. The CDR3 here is CASSDRDRGPGANVLTF. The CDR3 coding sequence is TGTGCCAGCAGTGACCGGGACAGGGGGCCTGGGGCCAACGTCCTGACTTTC.

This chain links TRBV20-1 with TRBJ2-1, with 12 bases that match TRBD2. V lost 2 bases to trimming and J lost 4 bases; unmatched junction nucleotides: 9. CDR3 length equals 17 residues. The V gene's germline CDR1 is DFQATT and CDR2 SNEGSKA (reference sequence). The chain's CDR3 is CSARQRLAGVGYNEQFF. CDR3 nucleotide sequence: TGCAGTGCTAGACAAAGACTAGCGGGAGTAGGATACAATGAGCAGTTCTTC.

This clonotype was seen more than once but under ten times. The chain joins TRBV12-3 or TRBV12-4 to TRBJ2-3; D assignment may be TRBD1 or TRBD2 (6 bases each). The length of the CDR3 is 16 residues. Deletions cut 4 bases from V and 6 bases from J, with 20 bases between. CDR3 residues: CASSYLQGLSGDTQYF. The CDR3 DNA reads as TGTGCCAGCAGTTATCTACAGGGACTCTCGGGGGATACGCAGTATTTT.

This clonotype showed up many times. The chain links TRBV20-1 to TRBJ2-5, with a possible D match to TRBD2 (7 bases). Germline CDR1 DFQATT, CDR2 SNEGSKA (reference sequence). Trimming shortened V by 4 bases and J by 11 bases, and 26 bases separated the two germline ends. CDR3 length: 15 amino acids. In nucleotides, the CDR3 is TGCAGTGCTACGCCCCTCCGCGGGGGCGCACCCGGACAGTACTTC. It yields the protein CSATPLRGGAPGQYF.

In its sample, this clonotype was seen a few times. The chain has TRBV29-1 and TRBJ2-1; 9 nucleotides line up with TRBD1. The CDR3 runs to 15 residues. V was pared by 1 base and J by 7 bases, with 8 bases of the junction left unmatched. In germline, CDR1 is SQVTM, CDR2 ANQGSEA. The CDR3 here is CSVEGGTGYRNEQFF. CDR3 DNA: TGCAGCGTTGAAGGAGGGACAGGGTACAGAAATGAGCAGTTCTTC.

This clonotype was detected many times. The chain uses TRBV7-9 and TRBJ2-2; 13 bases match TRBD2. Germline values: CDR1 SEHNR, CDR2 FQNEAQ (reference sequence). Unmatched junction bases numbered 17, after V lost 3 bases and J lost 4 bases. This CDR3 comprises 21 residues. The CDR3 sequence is CASSFNRYPGTSGKGTGELFF. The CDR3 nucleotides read TGTGCCAGCAGCTTTAATAGGTATCCCGGGACTAGCGGGAAAGGCACCGGGGAGCTGTTTTTT.

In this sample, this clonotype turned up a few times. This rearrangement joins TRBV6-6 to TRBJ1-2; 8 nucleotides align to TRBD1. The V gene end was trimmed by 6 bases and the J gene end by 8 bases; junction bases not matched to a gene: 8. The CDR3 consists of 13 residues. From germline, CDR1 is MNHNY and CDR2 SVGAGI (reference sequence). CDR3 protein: CASRDRQGQGYTF. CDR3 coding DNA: TGTGCCAGCAGAGACCGACAGGGGCAAGGCTACACCTTC.

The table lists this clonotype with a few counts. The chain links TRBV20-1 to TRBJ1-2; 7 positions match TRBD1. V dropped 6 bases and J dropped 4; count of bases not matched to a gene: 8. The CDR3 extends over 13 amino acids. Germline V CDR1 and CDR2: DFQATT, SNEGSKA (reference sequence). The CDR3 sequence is CSARGELGYGYTF. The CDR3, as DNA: TGCAGTGCCAGGGGGGAGTTGGGCTATGGCTACACCTTC.

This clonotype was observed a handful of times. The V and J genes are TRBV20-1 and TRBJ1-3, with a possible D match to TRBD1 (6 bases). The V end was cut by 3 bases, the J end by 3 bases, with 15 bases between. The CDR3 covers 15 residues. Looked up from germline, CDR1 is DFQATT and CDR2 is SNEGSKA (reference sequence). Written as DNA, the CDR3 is TGCAGTGCTAGCCCGGTCAGGGGTGTTGGAAACACCATATATTTT. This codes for CSASPVRGVGNTIYF.

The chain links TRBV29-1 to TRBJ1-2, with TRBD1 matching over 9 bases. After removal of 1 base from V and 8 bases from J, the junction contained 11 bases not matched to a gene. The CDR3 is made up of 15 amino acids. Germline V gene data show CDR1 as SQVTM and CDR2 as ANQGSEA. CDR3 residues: CSVEGSGQGLVGYTF. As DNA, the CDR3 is TGCAGCGTTGAAGGGAGTGGACAGGGGTTGGTGGGCTACACCTTC.